Below are 31 T cell receptor beta chains sequenced from a single sample in a study of T cells expressing NK-cell markers. TCRdb processed the 5' RACE reads again and assigns one entry to each CDR3 protein, with no DNA. The listing contains about 180,000 distinct CDR3 sequences. The sequencing sample was made of blood T cells: a sorted CD56 or NKG2C T cell subset, CD4+ or CD8+ T cells, or bulk PBMC T cells (not recorded which). These receptors originate from a man aged 18 to 69 in good health.

The genes are TRBV11-2 and TRBJ1-1. CDR3 size: 14 residues. Germline lookup yields CDR1 SGHAT and CDR2 FQNNGV. The CDR3 spells CASSLGNLNTEAFF. Together with reference TRBV11-2 and TRBJ1-1, the CDR3 gives the full variable domain: EAGVAQSPRYKIIEKRQSVAFWCNPISGHATLYWYQQILGQGPKLLIQFQNNGVVDDSQLPKDRFSAERLKGVDSTLKIQPAKLEDSAVYLCASSLGNLNTEAFFGQGTRLTVV.

The V call is TRBV15, the J call TRBJ2-1; TCRdb indicates TRBD1, and absent DNA this call remains unverified. From germline, CDR1 is LNHNV and CDR2 YYDKDF (reference sequence). CDR3 size: 14 residues. The CDR3 region is CATTTGYSYNEQFF.

This chain uses TRBV12-3 or TRBV12-4 with TRBJ2-5; without DNA, the TCRdb call of TRBD1 cannot be checked. CDR3 length: 15 amino acids. CDR3 in amino acids: CASSSRDRGQETQYF.

The chain joins TRBV7-6 to TRBJ1-3; TCRdb's D call, TRBD1, is unchecked because there is no DNA. Germline loops: CDR1 SGHVS, CDR2 FNYEAQ. The CDR3 is 19 residues long. This CDR3 reads CASSSSPTGTVSSGNTIYF.

The rearrangement joins TRBV27 to TRBJ2-2; with no DNA, the TCRdb D assignment of TRBD1 cannot be verified. Germline CDR1 reads MNHEY; CDR2 reads SMNVEV (reference sequence). CDR3 size: 16 residues. The CDR3 here is CASSILDRGQTGELFF.

V gene TRBV2 combines with J gene TRBJ1-6. The CDR3 covers 14 residues. Per germline, CDR1 SNHLY and CDR2 FYNNEI. The CDR3 here is CASSAGGDNSPLHF.

The chain uses TRBV7-8 and TRBJ1-5; the TRBD1 assignment by TCRdb is unverifiable without DNA. This CDR3 spans 15 amino acids. Germline CDR1 is SGHVS and CDR2 is FQNEAQ. CDR3: CASSLRGDSNQPQHF.

V is TRBV6-1 and J is TRBJ1-2. CDR3 size: 15 residues. Germline V CDR1 and CDR2: MNHNS, SASEGT. CDR3 sequence reads: CASSEDRLTNYGYTF.

The chain has TRBV6-5 and TRBJ2-1; the D call from TCRdb, TRBD2, cannot be confirmed without DNA. The CDR3 sequence is 15 residues long. Germline assignment: CDR1 MNHEY and CDR2 SVGAGI. CDR3 protein: CASSYTSGAYNEQFF.

The chain has TRBV27 and TRBJ2-1. Germline CDR1 and CDR2: MNHEY and SMNVEV (reference sequence). The CDR3 has 11 amino acids. CDR3: CASTRNNEQFF.

The chain recombines TRBV20-1 with TRBJ2-3. CDR3 length: 14 residues. Per germline, CDR1 DFQATT and CDR2 SNEGSKA (reference sequence). The CDR3 loop is CSARDRTKGDTQYF.

The chain links TRBV5-1 to TRBJ2-3; TCRdb names TRBD1, which stays unverified in the absence of DNA. The CDR3 extends over 15 amino acids. CDR1 and CDR2 from the germline V gene are SGHRS and YFSETQ. CDR3 residues: CASSAQGFERDTQYF.

The V and J genes are TRBV7-9 and TRBJ1-1; TCRdb gives TRBD1 as the D gene, but with no DNA this cannot be confirmed. The CDR3 totals 16 residues. The germline V gene encodes CDR1 SEHNR and CDR2 FQNEAQ (reference sequence). CDR3 sequence reads: CASSLGTTGGRTEAFF.

The J gene is TRBJ1-5, the V gene TRBV21-1; the TCRdb D gene call, TRBD1, has no DNA to confirm it. TRBV21-1 is a pseudogene. This CDR3 spans 15 amino acids. The CDR3 region is CASSKWDRVNQPQHF.

The V gene is TRBV9, the J gene TRBJ1-1. Germline-derived CDR1 and CDR2 are SGDLS and YYNGEE. This CDR3 region has 16 residues. This CDR3 reads CASSAETGFMNTEAFF. Based on the CDR3 plus reference TRBV9 and TRBJ1-1, the full variable domain is DSGVTQTPKHLITATGQRVTLRCSPRSGDLSVYWYQQSLDQGLQFLIQYYNGEERAKGNILERFSAQQFPDLHSELNLSSLELGDSALYFCASSAETGFMNTEAFFGQGTRLTVV.

This sequence joins TRBV29-1 and TRBJ1-1; as DNA is missing, the TRBD1 call by TCRdb cannot be tested. This CDR3 has 14 amino acids. Germline lookup yields CDR1 SQVTM and CDR2 ANQGSEA. The CDR3 here is CSAITGAWNTEAFF.

The chain is built from TRBV12-3 or TRBV12-4 and TRBJ2-1; TCRdb lists TRBD1, though no DNA is available to test this call. The CDR3 has 11 amino acids. The CDR3 region is CATTAGDEQFF.

The genes are TRBV29-1 and TRBJ2-2; TCRdb lists TRBD1, though no DNA is available to test this call. Germline assignment: CDR1 SQVTM and CDR2 ANQGSEA. The length of the CDR3 is 15 residues. The CDR3: CSVDLAGGFTGELFF.

CDR3 residues: CASSWGQRNSPLHF. The V call is TRBV5-6, the J call TRBJ1-6. The CDR3 is 14 residues long. Germline-derived CDR1 and CDR2 are SGHDT and YYEEEE.

The V call is TRBV21-1, the J call TRBJ2-3; the TCRdb call, TRBD2, lacks DNA for checking. TRBV21-1 is shown as a pseudogene. This CDR3 spans 15 amino acids. The CDR3 sequence: CASSTFSGDADTQYF.

The V call is TRBV6-2 or TRBV6-3, the J call TRBJ2-7; TCRdb returns TRBD1, unconfirmable since there is no DNA. This CDR3 has 15 residues. Germline-derived CDR1 and CDR2 are MNHEY and SVGEGT. This CDR3 is CASSLSDRSGNEQYF.

The rearrangement uses TRBV25-1 and TRBJ2-2; TCRdb reports TRBD1, a call that lacks DNA to check it against. The germline V gene encodes CDR1 MGHDK and CDR2 SYGVNS. The CDR3 contains 14 residues. The CDR3 here is CASSGGQHTGELFF.

The gene calls are TRBV7-6 and TRBJ1-2. This CDR3 spans 12 amino acids. The germline V gene has CDR1 SGHVS and CDR2 FNYEAQ. The CDR3 here is CASSQGVDGYTF.

This sequence joins TRBV13 and TRBJ2-3; TCRdb lists TRBD1, though no DNA is available to test this call. The CDR3 contains 13 residues. Germline CDR1 and CDR2: PRHDT and FYEKMQ (reference sequence). CDR3 sequence: CASSLEGKDTQYF.

The CDR3 sequence: CASSEWRGVVGTGELFF. The chain links TRBV6-1 to TRBJ2-2; the D call from TCRdb, TRBD2, cannot be confirmed without DNA. CDR3 length: 17 amino acids. In germline, CDR1 is MNHNS, CDR2 SASEGT.

The V and J genes are TRBV7-9 and TRBJ2-1; with no DNA, the TCRdb D assignment of TRBD2 cannot be verified. The CDR3 is 17 residues long. From germline, CDR1 is SEHNR and CDR2 FQNEAQ (reference sequence). The CDR3 sequence: CASSLIGASGGNNEQFF.

This chain links TRBV2 with TRBJ2-2; the D call of TRBD2 rests on TCRdb alone, since no DNA is present to check it. Germline CDR1 reads SNHLY; CDR2 reads FYNNEI. The CDR3 is made up of 15 amino acids. CDR3 residues: CASSDSLAGAKELFF.

V usage is TRBV12-3 or TRBV12-4 and J usage is TRBJ1-5; absent DNA, TCRdb's TRBD1 call cannot be checked. The CDR3 extends over 14 amino acids. This CDR3 reads CASSAQGGNQPQHF.

The genes are TRBV5-1 and TRBJ2-7; TCRdb returns TRBD1, unconfirmable since there is no DNA. Per the germline V gene, CDR1 is SGHRS and CDR2 is YFSETQ. This CDR3 spans 17 amino acids. This CDR3 reads CASSLRGQEVGNYEQYF.

The chain is built from TRBV20-1 and TRBJ2-7. From germline, CDR1 is DFQATT and CDR2 SNEGSKA (reference sequence). The CDR3 consists of 16 residues. The CDR3 loop reads CSARVSKTDHPYEQYF.

The V gene is TRBV12-3 or TRBV12-4, the J gene TRBJ2-2. This CDR3 has 11 residues. The CDR3 sequence is CASYEAGKLFF.